A single sample is the source of the 21 T cell receptor beta chains below, sequenced in a study of monozygotic twins with inflammatory bowel disease. Reprocessing the 5' RACE reads, TCRdb reports a single entry for every CDR3 protein and omits DNA. This table holds about 350,000 distinct CDR3 sequences. Sequenced sample: blood. The receptors derive from a human donor with ulcerative colitis or Crohn's disease, or a healthy co-twin of an affected twin (not recorded which).

The rearrangement joins TRBV3-1 to TRBJ1-4. The CDR3 has 16 amino acids. Germline V CDR1 and CDR2: LGHDT, YNNKEL (reference sequence). CDR3 region: CASSQGQRRSNEKLFF.

The chain recombines TRBV20-1 with TRBJ2-1; absent DNA, TCRdb's TRBD2 call cannot be checked. Germline V CDR1 and CDR2: DFQATT, SNEGSKA (reference sequence). The CDR3 runs 14 residues. CDR3: CSATGTSFYNEQFF.

The chain couples TRBV18 to TRBJ2-7. Germline CDR1 is KGHSH and CDR2 is LQKENI. The CDR3 has 13 residues. Here the CDR3 reads CASSKGVEYEQYF.

This sequence joins TRBV4-1 and TRBJ2-2. In germline, CDR1 is MGHRA, CDR2 YSYEKL. The CDR3 extends over 14 amino acids. CDR3 region: CASSQAGLTGELFF.

The chain couples TRBV20-1 to TRBJ2-1; TCRdb gives TRBD1 as the D gene, but with no DNA this cannot be confirmed. Germline CDR1 and CDR2: DFQATT and SNEGSKA (reference sequence). The CDR3 runs to 11 residues. The CDR3 region is CSARRSREQFF.

This chain connects TRBV27 to TRBJ1-3. Germline assignment: CDR1 MNHEY and CDR2 SMNVEV (reference sequence). This CDR3 region has 14 residues. CDR3 sequence reads: CASSFSGPGNTIYF.

The chain joins TRBV7-9 to TRBJ2-7. This CDR3 contains 12 residues. Germline V gene data show CDR1 as SEHNR and CDR2 as FQNEAQ (reference sequence). CDR3: CASSLVDREQYF.

V is TRBV30 and J is TRBJ2-3; TCRdb gives TRBD2 as the D gene, but with no DNA this cannot be confirmed. Germline assignment: CDR1 GTSNPN and CDR2 SVGIG (reference sequence). CDR3 length equals 12 residues. CDR3 sequence reads: CAWTSGPMTQYF.

V is TRBV11-2 and J is TRBJ2-3; without DNA, the TCRdb call of TRBD1 cannot be checked. The CDR3 extends over 12 amino acids. CDR1 SGHAT and CDR2 FQNNGV come from the germline V gene. The CDR3 spells CASSPGRDTQYF. Supplemented by reference TRBV11-2 and TRBJ2-3, the full variable domain reads EAGVAQSPRYKIIEKRQSVAFWCNPISGHATLYWYQQILGQGPKLLIQFQNNGVVDDSQLPKDRFSAERLKGVDSTLKIQPAKLEDSAVYLCASSPGRDTQYFGPGTRLTVL.

The chain employs TRBV12-3 or TRBV12-4 and TRBJ2-6. The CDR3 loop spans 13 amino acids. CDR3 region: CASRSLRTNVLTF.

V usage is TRBV20-1 and J usage is TRBJ2-3; TCRdb outputs TRBD2, but without DNA this stays unchecked. Germline V gives CDR1 DFQATT, CDR2 SNEGSKA (reference sequence). This CDR3 has 14 amino acids. CDR3 loop: CSARDLAGGDTQYF.

The V gene is TRBV5-1, the J gene TRBJ1-3; lacking DNA, the TRBD1 call made by TCRdb goes unchecked. Germline assignment: CDR1 SGHRS and CDR2 YFSETQ. The CDR3 runs 17 residues. CDR3 residues: CASSLGQGTSSGNTIYF.

The V gene is TRBV24-1, the J gene TRBJ2-1; TCRdb returns TRBD2, unconfirmable since there is no DNA. The CDR3 has 15 amino acids. In germline, CDR1 is KGHDR, CDR2 SFDVKD. The CDR3 loop reads CATSDPSGRYNEQFF.

V is TRBV20-1 and J is TRBJ2-1. The CDR3 is 14 residues long. The V gene's germline CDR1 is DFQATT and CDR2 SNEGSKA (reference sequence). CDR3 residues: CSARERSSYNEQFF.

The chain links TRBV4-1 to TRBJ2-3; TCRdb lists TRBD2, though no DNA is available to test this call. There are 15 residues in the CDR3. Germline-derived CDR1 and CDR2 are MGHRA and YSYEKL. CDR3: CASSQEGLAMDTQYF.

This CDR3 reads CASSLDGGPYTEAFF. The chain is built from TRBV7-3 and TRBJ1-1. The CDR3 contains 15 residues. Germline CDR1 reads SGHTA; CDR2 reads FQGTGA.

The V gene is TRBV9, the J gene TRBJ2-1. In germline, CDR1 is SGDLS, CDR2 YYNGEE. CDR3 size: 14 residues. The CDR3 is CASSVEGTNNEQFF.

This chain's CDR3 is CAWSLGRPGWQETQYF. This chain joins TRBV30 and TRBJ2-5; the D gene TCRdb calls, TRBD1, cannot be checked with no DNA. Germline values: CDR1 GTSNPN, CDR2 SVGIG (reference sequence). The CDR3 sequence is 16 residues long.

The chain employs TRBV20-1 and TRBJ2-3; the D call from TCRdb, TRBD2, cannot be confirmed without DNA. Germline CDR1 is DFQATT and CDR2 is SNEGSKA (reference sequence). CDR3 length equals 15 residues. CDR3 residues: CSARGSGTSTDTQYF.

The rearrangement joins TRBV5-1 to TRBJ2-1; there is no DNA to check the TCRdb D call of TRBD1. This CDR3 comprises 14 residues. CDR1 is SGHRS, CDR2 YFSETQ, per germline. The CDR3 sequence is CASSSSDRNNEQFF.

The CDR3 loop reads CASSQRGDFGEQFF. This chain joins TRBV12-3 or TRBV12-4 and TRBJ2-1; absent DNA, TCRdb's TRBD2 call cannot be checked. This CDR3 comprises 14 residues.